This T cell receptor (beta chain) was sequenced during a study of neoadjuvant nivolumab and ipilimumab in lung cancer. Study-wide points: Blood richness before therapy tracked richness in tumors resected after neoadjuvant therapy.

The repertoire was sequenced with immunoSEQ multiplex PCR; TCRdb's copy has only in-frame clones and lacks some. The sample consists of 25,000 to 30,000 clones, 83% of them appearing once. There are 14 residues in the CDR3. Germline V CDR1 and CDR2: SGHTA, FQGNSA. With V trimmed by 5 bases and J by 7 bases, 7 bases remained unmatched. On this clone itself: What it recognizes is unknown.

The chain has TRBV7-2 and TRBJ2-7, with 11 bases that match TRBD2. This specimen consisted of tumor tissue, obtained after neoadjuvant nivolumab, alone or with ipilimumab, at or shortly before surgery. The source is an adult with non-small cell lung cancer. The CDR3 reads CASSGTSGTPEQYF. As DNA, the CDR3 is TGTGCCAGCAGCGGGACTAGCGGTACTCCTGAGCAGTACTTC. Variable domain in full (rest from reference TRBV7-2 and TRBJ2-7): GAGVSQSPSNKVTEKGKDVELRCDPISGHTALYWYRQSLGQGLEFLIYFQGNSAPDKSGLPSDRFSAERTGGSVSTLTIQRTQQEDSAVYLCASSGTSGTPEQYFGPGTRLTVT.